Below, 2 T cell receptor beta chains from the same sample are listed, as sequenced in a study of human T cells and chemical hapten exposure. This sample's time point: patch test 1, 2 weeks after DPC sensitization. Treatment denoted: therapeutic diphenylcyclopropenone sensitization with weekly scalp DPC. A single record per CDR3 protein comes from TCRdb applying MiXCR to the RACE reads. Counted here are over 75,000 distinct CDR3 sequences, 7.5% to 9% occurring once; the ten biggest clones make up around 1.5%. The sequencing here drew on whole blood, taken in connection with sensitization to the hapten diphenylcyclopropenone (DPC). These receptors all come from a woman aged 25 to 39 with alopecia areata. Some clones in this sample may be carry-over from other donors' samples.

This clonotype turned up a few times. V is TRBV6-6 and J is TRBJ1-5, with 9 nucleotides matching TRBD1. Trimming cost V 6 bases and J 7 bases; bases outside gene matches: 7. There are 14 residues in the CDR3. From germline, CDR1 is MNHNY and CDR2 SVGAGI (reference sequence). The CDR3 bases are TGTGCCAGCAGCACCGGGACAGGGAGCCAGCCCCAGCATTTT. As protein: CASSTGTGSQPQHF.

This clonotype was observed a handful of times. This rearrangement joins TRBV30 to TRBJ1-1, with D tentatively TRBD1 (5 bases). The CDR3 totals 13 residues. The V end was cut by 3 bases, the J end by 0 bases, with 8 bases between. CDR1 is GTSNPN and CDR2 is SVGIG in the germline V gene (reference sequence). The CDR3, as DNA: TGTGCCTGGAGACGCAGGGTGAACACTGAAGCTTTCTTT. This encodes CAWRRRVNTEAFF.